The rows below give T cell receptor beta chains drawn from one sample of a study of cytomegalovirus exposure and HLA in healthy donors. The repertoire was sequenced with immunoSEQ multiplex PCR; TCRdb's copy has only in-frame clones and lacks some. The data hold just under 70,000 clones, with 70% to 90% observed a single time. Material: PBMCs. Source of these receptors: a human donor in good health. Each CDR3 is given with its conserved first and last residue. D genes are given only for firm matches. The size field is filled for only some rows; it gives once, few, many or a size class.

>NA|TRBV30|NA|TRBJ1-6
CAWKDLGGSSYNSPLHF
TGTGCCTGGAAAGACCTCGGGGGGAGCTCCTATAATTCACCCCTCCACTTT
>NA|TRBV12-5|NA|TRBJ1-1
CASGLYGGLAFF
TGTGCTAGTGGTTTGTACGGGGGGCTGGCTTTCTTT
>few|TRBV19|NA|TRBJ2-1
CASSILRTAKDNEQFF
TGTGCCAGTAGTATACTTAGAACAGCTAAGGACAATGAGCAGTTCTTC
>NA|TRBV10-1|TRBD1|TRBJ2-7
CASSQGAYEQYF
TGCGCCAGCAGCCAGGGGGCCTACGAGCAGTACTTC
>NA|TRBV7-2|NA|TRBJ1-3
CASSGWANSGNTIYF
TGTGCCAGCAGCGGGTGGGCGAACTCTGGAAACACCATATATTTT
>NA|TRBV7-2|NA|TRBJ2-3
CASSLGGGPGDTQYF
TGTGCCAGCAGCTTAGGGGGGGGGCCGGGAGATACGCAGTATTTT
>once|TRBV15|NA|TRBJ2-5
CATRLTRNQETQYF
TGTGCCACCAGGCTGACTAGAAACCAAGAGACCCAGTACTTC
>NA|TRBV5-4|NA|TRBJ2-3
CASSRPLVGVNPDTQYF
TGTGCCAGCAGCCGCCCCCTGGTAGGGGTTAACCCAGATACGCAGTATTTT
>NA|TRBV27|NA|TRBJ1-2
CASTDRVEYGYTF
TGTGCCAGCACCGACAGAGTGGAGTATGGCTACACCTTC
>NA|TRBV11-2|NA|TRBJ1-4
CASSPPKGAEVNEKLFF
TGTGCCAGCAGCCCCCCCAAAGGGGCAGAGGTTAATGAAAAACTGTTTTTT
>few|TRBV6-5|NA|TRBJ1-1
CASSYRGVNTEAFF
TGTGCCAGCAGTTACCGGGGGGTGAACACTGAAGCTTTCTTT
>NA|TRBV9|NA|TRBJ1-1
CASGGGGVDTEAFF
TGTGCCAGCGGGGGAGGGGGGGTAGACACTGAAGCTTTCTTT
>NA|TRBV19|NA|TRBJ2-3
CASNKGLMSLDTQYF
TGTGCCAGTAATAAGGGGCTCATGTCTCTCGATACGCAGTATTTT
>NA|TRBV2|NA|TRBJ1-5
CASIAGLYQPQHF
TGTGCCAGCATCGCAGGATTATATCAGCCCCAGCATTTT
>once|TRBV5-1|TRBD2|TRBJ2-2
CASSLPGLAGGVDPPTGELFF
TGCGCCAGCAGCTTGCCCGGACTAGCGGGGGGGGTCGATCCGCCCACCGGGGAGCTGTTTTTT
>NA|TRBV7-8|NA|TRBJ2-2
CASSSRLVRELFF
TGTGCCAGCAGCTCACGGTTAGTCCGGGAGCTGTTTTTT
>NA|TRBV7-9|NA|TRBJ2-1
CASSLARGGTGYNEQFF
TGTGCCAGCAGCTTAGCTAGGGGGGGGACCGGCTACAATGAGCAGTTCTTC
>NA|TRBV18|NA|TRBJ2-5
CASSPLAQPETQYF
TGTGCCAGCTCACCACTAGCCCAGCCGGAGACCCAGTACTTC
>NA|TRBV4-1|TRBD1|TRBJ1-2
CASSQDPTGVYGYTF
TGCGCCAGCAGCCAAGACCCCACAGGGGTCTATGGCTACACCTTC
>NA|TRBV7-8|TRBD1|TRBJ1-5
CASSSRDSTNQPQHF
TGTGCCAGCAGCAGCCGGGACAGCACCAATCAGCCCCAGCATTTT
>medium-sized|TRBV6-5|NA|TRBJ1-4
CASSYKGEKLFF
TGTGCCAGCAGTTACAAGGGGGAAAAACTGTTTTTT
>NA|TRBV4-1|TRBD1|TRBJ2-7
CANSQPGTALPYEQYF
TGCGCCAACAGCCAACCCGGGACAGCCTTACCCTACGAGCAGTACTTC